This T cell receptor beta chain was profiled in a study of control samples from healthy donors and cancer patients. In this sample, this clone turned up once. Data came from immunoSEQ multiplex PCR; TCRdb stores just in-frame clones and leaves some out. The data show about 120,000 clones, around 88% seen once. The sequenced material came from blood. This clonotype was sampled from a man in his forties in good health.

The CDR3 loop reads CATSVAGTDTQYF. For the CDR3, the DNA is TGTGCCACCAGTGTAGCGGGCACAGATACGCAGTATTTT. This rearrangement joins TRBV24-1 to TRBJ2-3; D is possibly TRBD2 (6 bases). Trimming removed 5 bases at V and 1 base at J, with 6 bases between. The CDR3 is made up of 13 amino acids. Germline-derived CDR1 and CDR2 are KGHDR and SFDVKD.